These T cell receptor beta chains were read from a single sample in a study of blood T cells in healthy people across ages. TCRdb called the 5' RACE reads again in MiXCR, with one record for every CDR3 protein. Of 1.5 million to 2 million distinct CDR3 sequences in the sample, around 35% were seen once. The sample consisted of blood. These receptor sequences come from a woman between 25 and 40 years old in good health. Each CDR3 is given with its conserved first and last residue. Clone sizes are given selectively: once, few, many, or a class where the clone is expanded.

TRBJ2-3 TRBV4-2 many CASSQGTSGNTDTQYF
TRBJ1-5 TRBV7-6 NA CASSLYTSNQPQHF
TRBJ2-1 TRBV6-2/TRBV6-3 NA CASIRGGSSYNEQFF
TRBJ2-5 TRBV29-1 NA CSIRYSVQETQYF
TRBJ2-7 TRBV12-3/TRBV12-4 NA CASRVQGHYEQYF
TRBJ1-2 TRBV5-1 once CTSSLATGEDGYTF
TRBJ2-4 TRBV11-2 NA CASSSGRDKNIQYF
TRBJ2-1 TRBV9 NA CASSLYSGTRPYNEQFF
TRBJ2-5 TRBV6-5 NA CASSYLFGTSGGETQYF
TRBJ2-5 TRBV2 NA CARRRGGLRETQYF
TRBJ2-2 TRBV28 few CASSPPQMNTGELFF
TRBJ1-6 TRBV2 NA CASSEGTQRNSPLHF
TRBJ2-1 TRBV29-1 many CSVARDRDYNEQFF
TRBJ1-4 TRBV27 NA CASSLQLTNEKLFF
TRBJ2-2 TRBV9 NA CASSVAPGELFF
TRBJ1-1 TRBV7-2 NA CASSPRQGDTEAFF
TRBJ2-1 TRBV2 many CASSDSNEQFF
TRBJ2-3 TRBV3-1 NA CASSPYLGGPSTDTQYF
TRBJ1-5 TRBV29-1 few CSVGRGSNQPQHF
TRBJ2-6 TRBV6-5 NA CANRPFESGANVLTF
TRBJ2-1 TRBV6-1 few CASSERDRGANNEQFF
TRBJ2-2 TRBV29-1 NA CSASLLEELFF
TRBJ1-5 TRBV28 NA CASNRRGRTNQPQHF
TRBJ2-7 TRBV5-1 once CAGSLGFTSSYEQYF
TRBJ2-6 TRBV4-1 few CASKLQEWGPGANVLTF
TRBJ2-7 TRBV20-1 NA CSARARLAGGAHYEQYF
TRBJ2-7 TRBV5-1 NA CASSLVPSGSHYEQYF
TRBJ2-1 TRBV12-3/TRBV12-4 NA CASSLTPLGEQFF
TRBJ1-2 TRBV29-1 few CSVELPGHGNYGYTF
TRBJ1-1 TRBV20-1 NA CSARPGGGPRSTEAFF